One TCR beta chain is described in this entry. Antigen unknown. Using its own MiXCR run on the 5' RACE reads, TCRdb lists one record per CDR3 protein. The sample yields tens of thousands of distinct CDR3 sequences, 25% to 35% seen once. V was cut by 5 bases and J by 6 bases, with 14 bases left in between. CDR3 length: 13 residues. Germline V gene data show CDR1 as SEHNR and CDR2 as FQNEAQ (reference sequence). General study findings and limits: The larger cohort examined one V-J beta rearrangement, not whole repertoires.

Naive CD4+ cells had CD25+ Tregs removed. The TCR was taken from a female donor with breast cancer. Input material: naive CD4+ T cells sorted from blood. Subset denoted: naive CD4+ T cells, CD4+CD45RA+CD25-. The V call is TRBV7-9, the J call TRBJ2-7; D gene unclear. The CDR3 reads CASSPVDSGEQYF. The CDR3 DNA is TGTGCCAGCAGCCCCGTTGATTCCGGCGAGCAGTACTTC.